The clone carrying this TCR beta chain came up once. Template amounts of around 310 ng DNA, 25,000 to 35,000 T cell genomes, were employed in unsorted PBMC replicate PCRs. Profiling relied on immunoSEQ multiplex PCR, and the TCRdb table lists in-frame clones only, not all of them. The sample includes roughly 480,000 clones, roughly 85% of them seen just once. This record belongs to a study of shared clonotypes between healthy human individuals. Germline assignment: CDR1 LGHNA and CDR2 YNFKEQ. Trimming removed 0 bases from V and 6 bases from J; junction bases left unmatched: 1. The CDR3 has 14 residues.

Sequencing was done on a sample of PBMCs. The chain is built from TRBV4-2 and TRBJ2-4, with TRBD2 identical over 8 bases. The receptor comes from a woman between 35 and 50 years old in good health. Some clones in this sample may be carry-over from other donors' samples. As DNA, the CDR3 is TGTGCCAGCAGCCAAGAGAGCGGGAGAAACATTCAGTACTTC. Its translation: CASSQESGRNIQYF.